The 23 T cell receptor beta chains reported below all come from one sample, sequenced in a study of patients and donors after allogeneic stem cell transplantation. TCRdb re-analysed the RT-PCR reads in MiXCR, keeping a single row per CDR3 protein. The sample lists roughly 960,000 distinct CDR3 sequences, roughly 18% occurring once. Specimen: blood, either unsorted or a sorted T cell fraction (not recorded which). These receptors all stem from a human donor who was either an allogeneic HSCT recipient or a stem cell or donor lymphocyte infusion donor (not recorded which). It is not recorded whose cells these are; they may come from a transplant donor.

The gene calls are TRBV9 and TRBJ2-7, with D uncertain. Trimming left V 4 bases short and J 7 bases short, with 12 bases between. Per the germline V gene, CDR1 is SGDLS and CDR2 is YYNGEE. This CDR3 spans 12 amino acids. The CDR3 region has the DNA TGTGCCAGCAGCCCAGGCTCCAGGGAGCAGTACTTC. This translates into CASSPGSREQYF.

This clonotype occurred a few times. This rearrangement joins TRBV5-1 to TRBJ2-4; 10 bases are shared with TRBD2. The CDR3 is made up of 14 amino acids. The V and J ends lost 4 bases and 10 bases, in that order; junction bases with no gene match: 8. The germline CDR1 and CDR2 sequences are SGHRS and YFSETQ. The CDR3 loop is CASSRTSGTPIQYF. The CDR3 DNA is TGCGCCAGCAGCAGGACTAGCGGAACCCCTATTCAGTACTTC.

This clonotype has just a few counts. J is TRBJ2-7 and V is TRBV18; D is perhaps TRBD1 (6 bases). The CDR3 loop spans 14 amino acids. Germline CDR1 and CDR2: KGHSH and LQKENI. The V gene lost 6 bases and the J gene lost 0 bases, with 12 bases spanning the gap. The CDR3 sequence: CASSPGTHSYEQYF. The DNA of the CDR3 is TGTGCCAGCTCTCCCGGGACACACTCCTACGAGCAGTACTTC. The full variable domain, in which reference TRBV18 and TRBJ2-7 provide the parts outside the CDR3, is NAGVMQNPRHLVRRRGQEARLRCSPMKGHSHVYWYRQLPEEGLKFMVYLQKENIIDESGMPKERFSAEFPKEGPSILRIQQVVRGDSAAYFCASSPGTHSYEQYFGPGTRLTVT.

The J gene is TRBJ2-7, the V gene TRBV5-5; no definite D call. There are 13 residues in the CDR3. Trimming left V 3 bases short and J 2 bases short, with 9 bases between. Germline CDR1 reads SGHKS; CDR2 reads YYEKEE (reference sequence). This chain's CDR3 is CASSSTATYEQYF. The CDR3 coding sequence is TGTGCCAGCAGCTCAACGGCCACCTACGAGCAGTACTTC.

This rearrangement joins TRBV6-5 to TRBJ2-1; the match to TRBD2 covers 11 bases. Germline CDR1 is MNHEY and CDR2 is SVGAGI. J gave up 1 base and V 0 bases, and 2 bases lay outside the gene matches. The CDR3 is 17 residues long. CDR3 sequence: CASSYSLAGVSYNEQFF. The CDR3 DNA reads TGTGCCAGCAGTTACTCACTAGCGGGAGTATCCTACAATGAGCAGTTCTTC.

This chain joins TRBV4-2 and TRBJ2-7; D might be TRBD1 (5 bases). The CDR3 has 17 amino acids. Germline V CDR1 and CDR2: LGHNA, YNFKEQ. V was trimmed by 1 base and J by 1 base, leaving 17 bases between them. The CDR3 sequence is CASSQAHGQGLSYEQYF. Written as DNA, the CDR3 is TGTGCCAGCAGCCAAGCCCACGGCCAGGGCTTATCCTACGAGCAGTACTTC.

This sequence joins TRBV6-5 and TRBJ2-7, with D maybe TRBD1 (5 bases). V shed 0 bases and J shed 4 bases, with 10 bases lying between them. Germline CDR1 reads MNHEY; CDR2 reads SVGAGI. The CDR3 has 14 residues. The DNA of the CDR3 is TGTGCCAGCAGTTACTCTGGGGCGGAGTACGAGCAGTACTTC. It is translated as CASSYSGAEYEQYF.

This clonotype has just a few counts. This chain joins TRBV2 and TRBJ2-1; TRBD2 matches 12 bases. CDR1 and CDR2 (germline): SNHLY, FYNNEI. The CDR3 has 15 residues. The V and J ends lost 7 bases and 9 bases, in that order; junction bases with no gene match: 10. CDR3 region: CASNPLAGGVSEQFF. The CDR3 DNA reads TGTGCCAGCAACCCACTAGCGGGGGGAGTAAGTGAGCAGTTCTTC.

V and J are TRBV5-1 and TRBJ1-1; 7 bases agree with TRBD1. The CDR3 consists of 15 residues. The junction had 3 bases not matched to a gene; V was cut back by 0 bases and J by 1 base. Germline V gene sequence: CDR1 SGHRS, CDR2 YFSETQ. This chain's CDR3 is CASSLEGGRNTEAFF. As DNA, the CDR3 is TGCGCCAGCAGCTTGGAAGGGGGCAGGAACACTGAAGCTTTCTTT.

This clonotype was counted a few times. This chain links TRBV20-1 with TRBJ1-1, with D hard to call. The CDR3 contains 12 residues. Germline values: CDR1 DFQATT, CDR2 SNEGSKA (reference sequence). Trimming pared 0 bases from V and 11 bases from J, leaving 13 bases between. CDR3 residues: CSAREELRDAFF. DNA for the CDR3: TGCAGTGCTAGAGAAGAATTAAGGGATGCTTTCTTT.

This clonotype turned up a few times. The chain links TRBV25-1 to TRBJ2-3; maybe TRBD2 (5 bases). There are 15 residues in the CDR3. Germline V gives CDR1 MGHDK, CDR2 SYGVNS. The ends were cut back, 3 bases at V and 2 bases at J, with 12 bases in the middle. CDR3 in DNA: TGTGCCAGCAGTGATTCAGGACTCCCCACAGATACGCAGTATTTT. Amino acids: CASSDSGLPTDTQYF.

This clonotype was counted only a few times. The chain uses TRBV4-1 and TRBJ2-3; maybe TRBD1 (5 bases). Germline CDR1 MGHRA, CDR2 YSYEKL. The ends were cut back, 5 bases at V and 6 bases at J, with 18 bases in the middle. CDR3 length: 15 residues. CDR3 loop: CASSSRAPMRDTQYF. The CDR3 nucleotides read TGCGCCAGCAGCTCCAGGGCCCCGATGAGGGATACGCAGTATTTT.

The chain combines TRBV20-1 with TRBJ1-3; D is unclear. Germline V gives CDR1 DFQATT, CDR2 SNEGSKA (reference sequence). V was clipped by 6 bases and J by 0 bases, with 9 bases between them. This CDR3 spans 13 amino acids. The CDR3 DNA reads TGCAGTGCCTACCAGAGCTCTGGAAACACCATATATTTT. Its protein product is CSAYQSSGNTIYF.

The chain combines TRBV24-1 with TRBJ2-2, with 7 bases lining up with TRBD2. CDR1 and CDR2 from the germline V gene are KGHDR and SFDVKD. Trimming at V came to 3 bases and at J to 1 base, leaving 7 bases not matched to a gene. The CDR3 contains 17 residues. For the CDR3, the DNA is TGTGCCACCAGTGATGCCAGATCTAGCGGGAACACCGGGGAGCTGTTTTTT. It is translated as CATSDARSSGNTGELFF.

This rearrangement joins TRBV6-2 or TRBV6-3 to TRBJ2-1, with TRBD2 matching 7 bases. Germline V gene sequence: CDR1 MNHEY, CDR2 SVGEGT. The CDR3 spans 16 residues. V shed 7 bases and J 5 bases; nucleotides not matched to a gene: 14. CDR3 protein: CASTGIERGKNNEQFF. The CDR3 DNA sequence: TGTGCCAGCACGGGTATAGAGCGGGGAAAAAACAATGAGCAGTTCTTC.

There are a few counts of this clonotype. The DNA of the CDR3 is TGTGCCAGCAGACGTGGAGGGAACTACAATGAGCAGTTCTTC. This translates into CASRRGGNYNEQFF. This chain joins TRBV12-3 or TRBV12-4 and TRBJ2-1; D might be TRBD2 (6 bases). The V gene lost 6 bases and the J gene lost 3 bases, with 12 bases spanning the gap. CDR3 length: 14 amino acids.

This clonotype was seen more than once but under ten times. The rearrangement links TRBV19 to TRBJ2-7; the D is unclear. The CDR3 loop spans 14 amino acids. In germline, CDR1 is LNHDA, CDR2 SQIVND (reference sequence). V gave up 0 bases and J gave up 3 bases, with 9 bases separating them. CDR3 sequence: CASSIDPSGYEQYF. CDR3 DNA: TGTGCCAGTAGTATAGATCCCTCGGGCTACGAGCAGTACTTC.

The chain uses TRBV7-8 and TRBJ1-5, with D uncertain. CDR1 and CDR2 (germline): SGHVS, FQNEAQ. This CDR3 region has 15 residues. The V and J ends lost 5 bases and 5 bases respectively, with 16 bases between them. CDR3 DNA sequence: TGTGCCAGCAGCCCATCGGGCCCAAAGCATCAGCCCCAGCATTTT. Its protein product is CASSPSGPKHQPQHF.

This clonotype was seen only a few times. The J gene is TRBJ2-1, the V gene TRBV7-2, with 10 bases matching TRBD1. CDR3 length: 17 amino acids. Germline assignment: CDR1 SGHTA and CDR2 FQGNSA. Trimming took 1 base from V and 10 from J; bases not matched to a gene: 13. The chain's CDR3 is CASSLDPGTGVSKEQFF. As DNA, the CDR3 is TGTGCCAGCAGCTTAGATCCCGGGACAGGGGTTAGCAAAGAGCAGTTCTTC.

This clonotype was detected ten times or more. The chain uses TRBV7-7 and TRBJ2-7, with D possibly TRBD2 on 5 matching bases. The V and J ends lost 1 base and 5 bases respectively, with 15 bases between them. Germline CDR1 is SSHAT and CDR2 is FNYEAQ (reference sequence). The CDR3 totals 15 residues. The CDR3 here is CASSLGGYDSDEQYF. CDR3 in DNA: TGTGCCAGCAGCTTAGGCGGGTACGATAGCGACGAGCAGTACTTC.

In this sample, this clonotype turned up many times. V usage is TRBV5-1 and J usage is TRBJ2-3, with D maybe TRBD2 (6 bases). V was cut by 7 bases and J by 0 bases, with 12 bases left in between. Germline V gene data show CDR1 as SGHRS and CDR2 as YFSETQ. The length of the CDR3 is 14 residues. The CDR3 bases are TGCGCCAGCTTAGCGGCCCTTAGCACAGATACGCAGTATTTT. Amino acid sequence: CASLAALSTDTQYF.

Only a few counts were recorded for this clonotype. This rearrangement joins TRBV6-5 to TRBJ1-3; D ambiguous. V dropped 2 bases and J dropped 4 bases, with 9 bases sitting between them. The germline V gene has CDR1 MNHEY and CDR2 SVGAGI. The CDR3 runs to 14 residues. The CDR3 reads CASSYSTPGNTIYF. The DNA of the CDR3 is TGTGCCAGCAGTTACAGTACACCAGGAAACACCATATATTTT.

The chain combines TRBV5-1 with TRBJ2-1; 8 bases agree with TRBD2. There are 15 residues in the CDR3. Germline V gene data show CDR1 as SGHRS and CDR2 as YFSETQ. With 2 bases clipped from V and 5 bases from J, the junction kept 6 bases outside the gene matches. CDR3 loop: CASSFGGRKHNEQFF. The CDR3 bases are TGCGCCAGCAGCTTTGGCGGGAGGAAACACAATGAGCAGTTCTTC.